This T cell receptor beta chain comes out of a study of cytomegalovirus exposure and HLA in healthy donors. Whole-study findings and limits: TCR beta chains associated with HLA were, in a later analysis, more clonally expanded than equally common others.

Vbeta (60) and Jbeta (13) primers were used in the PCR. The method was immunoSEQ multiplex PCR; TCRdb's version includes in-frame clones alone and lacks a portion of them. Among roughly 140,000 clones listed, roughly 74% were seen once. The junction had 7 bases not matched to a gene; V was cut back by 5 bases and J by 4 bases. CDR3 length: 14 residues. In germline, CDR1 is LNHDA, CDR2 SQIVND (reference sequence). Sampled while nominally healthy, donors likely had unrecorded immune exposures. Regarding this clone: The antigen remains unidentified.

The rearrangement links TRBV19 to TRBJ2-7; 8 positions agree with TRBD2. The sequence was collected from a woman under 30 in good health and CMV-seropositive. Sequenced: PBMCs. Here the CDR3 reads CASSLLAGSYEQYF. The CDR3 DNA is TGTGCCAGTAGTTTATTAGCGGGATCGTACGAGCAGTACTTC.